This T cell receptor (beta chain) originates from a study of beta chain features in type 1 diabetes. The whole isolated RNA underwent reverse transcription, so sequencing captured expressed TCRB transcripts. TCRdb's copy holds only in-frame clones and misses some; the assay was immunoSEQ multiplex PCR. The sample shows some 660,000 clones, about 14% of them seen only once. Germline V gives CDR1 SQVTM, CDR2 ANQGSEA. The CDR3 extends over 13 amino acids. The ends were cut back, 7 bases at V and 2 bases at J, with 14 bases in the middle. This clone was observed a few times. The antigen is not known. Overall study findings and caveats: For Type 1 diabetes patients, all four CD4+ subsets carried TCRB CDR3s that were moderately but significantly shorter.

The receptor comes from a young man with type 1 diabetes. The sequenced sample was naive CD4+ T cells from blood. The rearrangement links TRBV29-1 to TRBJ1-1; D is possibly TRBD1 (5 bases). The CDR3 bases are TGCAGCGGACAGACAGACGGAAACACTGAAGCTTTCTTT. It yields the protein CSGQTDGNTEAFF.